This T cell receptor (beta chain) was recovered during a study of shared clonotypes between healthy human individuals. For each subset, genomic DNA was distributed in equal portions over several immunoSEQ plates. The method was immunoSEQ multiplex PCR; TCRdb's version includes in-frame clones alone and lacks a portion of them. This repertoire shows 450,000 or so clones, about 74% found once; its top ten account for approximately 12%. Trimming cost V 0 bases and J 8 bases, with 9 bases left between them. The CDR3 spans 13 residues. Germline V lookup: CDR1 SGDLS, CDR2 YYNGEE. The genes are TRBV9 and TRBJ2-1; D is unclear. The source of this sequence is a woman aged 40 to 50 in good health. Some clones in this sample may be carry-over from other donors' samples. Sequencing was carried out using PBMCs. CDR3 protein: CASSVGPRDEQFF. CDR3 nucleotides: TGTGCCAGCAGCGTAGGACCTCGGGATGAGCAGTTCTTC.